A selection of T cell receptor beta chains follows, all from one sample in a study. TCRdb fed the RT-PCR reads into MiXCR, producing one record per CDR3 protein. Of hundreds of thousands of distinct CDR3 sequences detected, approximately 15% appear once; the ten largest clones hold about 3.9%. Sequenced: memory CD4+ T cells from blood. The origin of the receptors is a female donor in good health, serving as a healthy control. The CDR3 runs from the conserved cysteine through the conserved F or W. The order of the fields is V gene, D gene, clone size, J gene, CDR3 protein, CDR3 DNA. D genes are given only for firm matches. Clone size is shown for a subset of rows, as once, few, many or a class of expanded clone.

V: TRBV6-5
D: NA
size: few
J: TRBJ1-4
CDR3: CASSRSLNEKLFF
DNA: TGTGCCAGCAGTAGGAGCCTTAATGAAAAACTGTTTTTT

V: TRBV9
D: TRBD2
size: many
J: TRBJ2-5
CDR3: CASNPGTSGSGLQETQYF
DNA: TGTGCCAGCAACCCCGGGACTAGCGGGAGCGGGCTCCAAGAGACCCAGTACTTC

V: TRBV12-3/TRBV12-4
D: TRBD1
size: few
J: TRBJ2-1
CDR3: CASRTYGQGDEQFF
DNA: TGTGCCAGCAGAACCTACGGACAGGGAGATGAGCAGTTCTTC

V: TRBV3-1
D: TRBD1
size: NA
J: TRBJ1-2
CDR3: CASSLRSGGDYGYTF
DNA: TGTGCCAGCAGCCTGCGATCAGGGGGAGACTATGGCTACACCTTC

V: TRBV2
D: NA
size: few
J: TRBJ1-2
CDR3: CASREDSGKSYTF
DNA: TGTGCCAGCAGAGAGGACAGTGGGAAAAGCTACACCTTC

V: TRBV12-3/TRBV12-4
D: NA
size: few
J: TRBJ2-7
CDR3: CASSTYLASYEQYF
DNA: TGTGCCAGCAGTACCTACCTAGCGTCTTACGAGCAGTACTTC

V: TRBV7-2
D: NA
size: NA
J: TRBJ1-6
CDR3: CASSLEWSPLHF
DNA: TGTGCCAGCAGCTTAGAGTGGTCACCCCTCCACTTT

V: TRBV9
D: NA
size: few
J: TRBJ1-5
CDR3: CASSASGANNQPQHF
DNA: TGTGCCAGCAGCGCCTCAGGGGCGAACAATCAGCCCCAGCATTTT

V: TRBV7-8
D: NA
size: NA
J: TRBJ2-5
CDR3: CASSPGRMRGTQYF
DNA: TGTGCCAGCAGCCCCGGACGGATGCGTGGGACCCAGTACTTC

V: TRBV24-1
D: NA
size: NA
J: TRBJ2-2
CDR3: CATSDLTGYGGGELFF
DNA: TGTGCCACCAGTGACCTGACAGGGTACGGGGGCGGGGAGCTGTTTTTT

V: TRBV24-1
D: TRBD1
size: many
J: TRBJ2-1
CDR3: CATSEMTGGNEQFF
DNA: TGTGCCACCAGTGAGATGACAGGGGGCAATGAGCAGTTCTTC

V: TRBV5-1
D: TRBD1
size: NA
J: TRBJ2-2
CDR3: CASRGQGRGWELFF
DNA: TGCGCCAGCAGGGGACAGGGGCGAGGCTGGGAGCTGTTTTTT

V: TRBV12-3/TRBV12-4
D: NA
size: NA
J: TRBJ1-1
CDR3: CASSLTGAYTEAFF
DNA: TGTGCCAGCAGTTTGACAGGAGCCTACACTGAAGCTTTCTTT

V: TRBV11-2
D: NA
size: NA
J: TRBJ1-2
CDR3: CASSLPDGLGYTF
DNA: TGTGCCAGCAGCTTACCGGACGGCTTGGGCTACACCTTC

V: TRBV5-1
D: TRBD1
size: NA
J: TRBJ2-7
CDR3: CASSLGQGALTYEQYF
DNA: TGCGCCAGCAGCTTGGGACAGGGGGCCCTCACCTACGAGCAGTACTTC

V: TRBV12-1
D: NA
size: few
J: TRBJ2-3
CDR3: CASSSRTTSTDTQYF
DNA: TGTGCCAGCAGCTCCCGGACCACAAGCACAGATACGCAGTATTTT

V: TRBV12-3/TRBV12-4
D: NA
size: few
J: TRBJ2-7
CDR3: CASREDSNYEQYF
DNA: TGTGCCAGCAGAGAGGACAGTAACTACGAGCAGTACTTC

V: TRBV10-3
D: NA
size: NA
J: TRBJ2-2
CDR3: CAINQGNTGELFF
DNA: TGTGCCATCAATCAGGGGAACACCGGGGAGCTGTTTTTT

V: TRBV7-2
D: TRBD1
size: NA
J: TRBJ1-2
CDR3: CASSSGGNNYGYTF
DNA: TGTGCCAGCAGCTCAGGGGGCAATAACTATGGCTACACCTTC

V: TRBV15
D: NA
size: many
J: TRBJ2-3
CDR3: CATSRDWPDTQYF
DNA: TGTGCCACCAGCAGAGATTGGCCCGATACGCAGTATTTT

V: TRBV6-5
D: NA
size: NA
J: TRBJ1-1
CDR3: CASKGDVWLNTEAFF
DNA: TGTGCCAGCAAGGGGGATGTGTGGTTGAACACTGAAGCTTTCTTT

V: TRBV18
D: NA
size: NA
J: TRBJ1-1
CDR3: CASSPSGHDLEAFF
DNA: TGTGCCAGCTCACCCTCGGGACATGACCTGGAAGCTTTCTTT

V: TRBV3-1
D: NA
size: few
J: TRBJ2-2
CDR3: CASSPSLVGAGELFF
DNA: TGTGCCAGCAGCCCGTCCCTGGTGGGCGCCGGGGAGCTGTTTTTT

V: TRBV7-2
D: NA
size: NA
J: TRBJ1-4
CDR3: CASSLTGSPNEKLFF
DNA: TGTGCCAGCAGCTTGACGGGCAGCCCTAATGAAAAACTGTTTTTT

V: TRBV20-1
D: TRBD1
size: many
J: TRBJ1-6
CDR3: CSARTGPNSPLHF
DNA: TGCAGTGCTAGGACAGGGCCAAACTCACCCCTCCACTTT

V: TRBV12-3/TRBV12-4
D: TRBD1
size: few
J: TRBJ2-6
CDR3: CATSPTGQGLFGANVLTF
DNA: TGTGCCACCTCTCCAACGGGACAGGGGCTCTTTGGGGCCAACGTCCTGACTTTC

V: TRBV7-8
D: TRBD2
size: many
J: TRBJ2-3
CDR3: CASSPRASGAFSTDTQYF
DNA: TGTGCCAGCAGCCCCAGGGCTAGCGGGGCCTTCAGCACAGATACGCAGTATTTT

V: TRBV20-1
D: TRBD2
size: few
J: TRBJ2-2
CDR3: CSAKPGGRVTGELFF
DNA: TGCAGTGCTAAACCCGGCGGGAGGGTTACCGGGGAGCTGTTTTTT

V: TRBV20-1
D: NA
size: many
J: TRBJ1-1
CDR3: CSARDRHTEAFF
DNA: TGCAGTGCTAGAGATCGTCACACTGAAGCTTTCTTT

V: TRBV20-1
D: NA
size: NA
J: TRBJ1-4
CDR3: CSALDSPSNEKLFF
DNA: TGCAGTGCCCTAGACAGCCCTTCTAATGAAAAACTGTTTTTT

V: TRBV5-5
D: TRBD1
size: few
J: TRBJ2-3
CDR3: CASSLKDRDTDTQYF
DNA: TGTGCCAGCAGCTTGAAGGACAGGGACACAGATACGCAGTATTTT

V: TRBV5-1
D: NA
size: NA
J: TRBJ2-5
CDR3: CASSVTSPGDQYF
DNA: TGCGCCAGCAGCGTGACTAGCCCAGGGGACCAGTACTTC

V: TRBV4-3
D: NA
size: few
J: TRBJ2-1
CDR3: CASSPQRAPHNEQFF
DNA: TGCGCCAGCAGCCCCCAGAGGGCGCCCCACAATGAGCAGTTCTTC

V: TRBV20-1
D: TRBD2
size: many
J: TRBJ2-3
CDR3: CSARSLTSGTDTQYF
DNA: TGCAGTGCTAGGTCCCTGACTAGCGGCACAGATACGCAGTATTTT

V: TRBV12-3/TRBV12-4
D: NA
size: many
J: TRBJ1-5
CDR3: CASSFGVGLQHF
DNA: TGTGCCAGCAGTTTTGGGGTAGGGCTCCAGCATTTT

V: TRBV28
D: TRBD1
size: NA
J: TRBJ1-4
CDR3: CASAAGQGARLEKLFF
DNA: TGTGCCAGCGCGGCGGGACAGGGGGCGCGGTTGGAAAAACTGTTTTTT

V: TRBV11-1
D: NA
size: NA
J: TRBJ1-2
CDR3: CASSPSPLDGYTF
DNA: TGTGCCAGCAGCCCCTCCCCCTTGGATGGCTACACCTTC

V: TRBV28
D: NA
size: NA
J: TRBJ1-4
CDR3: CASSYNQGLAEKLFF
DNA: TGTGCCAGCAGCTATAATCAGGGCCTGGCTGAAAAACTGTTTTTT

V: TRBV6-2/TRBV6-3
D: NA
size: NA
J: TRBJ2-3
CDR3: CASIFRDRTDTQYF
DNA: TGTGCCAGCATATTCCGGGACCGCACAGATACGCAGTATTTT

V: TRBV12-3/TRBV12-4
D: TRBD1
size: NA
J: TRBJ1-2
CDR3: CASSNGRTGVYGYTF
DNA: TGTGCCAGCAGCAATGGGCGGACAGGGGTCTATGGCTACACCTTC

V: TRBV12-3/TRBV12-4
D: TRBD2
size: NA
J: TRBJ2-2
CDR3: CASTPGGGTGELFF
DNA: TGTGCCAGCACCCCGGGGGGGGGCACCGGGGAGCTGTTTTTT

V: TRBV6-1
D: TRBD2
size: once
J: TRBJ2-2
CDR3: CASLKRGVNTGELFF
DNA: TGTGCCAGTTTAAAACGGGGGGTCAACACCGGGGAGCTGTTTTTT

V: TRBV20-1
D: TRBD2
size: many
J: TRBJ2-7
CDR3: CSAILSGSFYEQYF
DNA: TGCAGTGCTATACTTAGCGGGAGTTTTTACGAGCAGTACTTC

V: TRBV18
D: NA
size: NA
J: TRBJ1-2
CDR3: CASSTGTVYGYTF
DNA: TGTGCCAGCTCTACCGGGACTGTATATGGCTACACCTTC

V: TRBV15
D: TRBD2
size: NA
J: TRBJ2-3
CDR3: CATSRDLSTSGSTDTQYF
DNA: TGTGCCACCAGCAGAGACCTCTCGACTAGCGGAAGCACAGATACGCAGTATTTT

V: TRBV20-1
D: TRBD1
size: few
J: TRBJ2-7
CDR3: CSALGQGANEQYF
DNA: TGCAGTGCTCTCGGACAGGGGGCGAACGAGCAGTACTTC

V: TRBV20-1
D: TRBD2
size: NA
J: TRBJ2-7
CDR3: CSAGLAGAGEQYF
DNA: TGCAGTGCCGGACTAGCGGGAGCGGGCGAGCAGTACTTC

V: TRBV6-5
D: NA
size: NA
J: TRBJ1-1
CDR3: CASSYSARSIFGTEAFF
DNA: TGTGCCAGCAGTTACTCAGCCAGGTCCATTTTTGGCACTGAAGCTTTCTTT

V: TRBV24-1
D: TRBD1
size: many
J: TRBJ2-2
CDR3: CATSETWDRTNTGELFF
DNA: TGTGCCACCAGTGAGACGTGGGACAGGACTAACACCGGGGAGCTGTTTTTT

V: TRBV4-3
D: NA
size: few
J: TRBJ1-1
CDR3: CASSQPGTFEAFF
DNA: TGCGCCAGCAGCCAGCCTGGGACGTTTGAAGCTTTCTTT

V: TRBV28
D: NA
size: many
J: TRBJ1-5
CDR3: CASSSTEVNQPQHF
DNA: TGTGCCAGCAGTTCGACGGAGGTTAATCAGCCCCAGCATTTT

V: TRBV2
D: NA
size: few
J: TRBJ2-1
CDR3: CASSERGDEGEQFF
DNA: TGTGCCAGCAGTGAAAGAGGGGACGAGGGTGAGCAGTTCTTC